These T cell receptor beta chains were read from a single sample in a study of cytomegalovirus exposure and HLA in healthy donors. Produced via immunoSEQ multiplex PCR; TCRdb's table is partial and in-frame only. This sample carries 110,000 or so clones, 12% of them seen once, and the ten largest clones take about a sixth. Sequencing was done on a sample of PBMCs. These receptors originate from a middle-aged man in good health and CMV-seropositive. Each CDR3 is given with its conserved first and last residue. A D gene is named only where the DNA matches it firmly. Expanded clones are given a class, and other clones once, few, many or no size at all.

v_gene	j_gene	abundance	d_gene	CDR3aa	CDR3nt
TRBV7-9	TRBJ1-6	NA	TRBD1	CASSLGDRGSSPLHF	TGTGCCAGCAGCTTAGGGGACAGGGGGAGTTCACCCCTCCACTTT
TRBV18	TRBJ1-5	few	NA	CASSPGRGSNQPQHF	TGTGCCAGCTCACCTGGTAGGGGGAGCAATCAGCCCCAGCATTTT
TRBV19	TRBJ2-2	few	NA	CASSMSFELFF	TGTGCCAGTAGTATGAGTTTTGAGCTGTTTTTT
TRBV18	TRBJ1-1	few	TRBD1	CASSPTPGQINTEAFF	TGTGCCAGCTCCCCTACCCCGGGACAGATAAACACTGAAGCTTTCTTT
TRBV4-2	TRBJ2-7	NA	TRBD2	CASSHRLAGGSSYEQYF	TGTGCCAGCAGCCATAGACTAGCGGGAGGTAGCTCCTACGAGCAGTACTTC
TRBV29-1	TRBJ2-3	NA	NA	CSVGALTDTQYF	TGCAGCGTGGGGGCCCTCACAGATACGCAGTATTTT
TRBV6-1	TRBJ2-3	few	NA	CASRDPGNTDTQYF	TGTGCCAGCAGAGACCCGGGGAACACAGATACGCAGTATTTT
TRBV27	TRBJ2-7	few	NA	CASSLAGQTYEQYF	TGTGCCAGCAGTTTGGCGGGGCAGACCTACGAGCAGTACTTC
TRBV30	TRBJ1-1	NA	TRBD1	CAWTGAGQGREAFF	TGTGCCTGGACTGGGGCGGGACAGGGTCGCGAAGCTTTCTTT
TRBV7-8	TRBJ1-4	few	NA	CASSLGAYNEKLFF	TGTGCCAGCAGCTTAGGAGCTTATAATGAAAAACTGTTTTTT
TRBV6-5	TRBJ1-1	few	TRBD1	CACSFRDRGLTEAFF	TGTGCCTGTTCCTTCCGGGACAGGGGGCTCACTGAAGCTTTCTTT
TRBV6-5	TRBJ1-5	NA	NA	CASSLGVAQPQHF	TGTGCCAGCAGTCTCGGGGTAGCGCAGCCCCAGCATTTT
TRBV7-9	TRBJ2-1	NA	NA	CASSSMSEQFF	TGTGCCAGCAGCTCAATGAGTGAGCAGTTCTTC
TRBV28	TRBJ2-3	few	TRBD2	CASSTRWGTSGSGTDTQYF	TGTGCCAGCAGTACACGGTGGGGGACTAGCGGGAGCGGGACAGATACGCAGTATTTT
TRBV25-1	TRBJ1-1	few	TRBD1	CASSELHQTGGLNTEAFF	TGTGCCAGCAGTGAACTCCACCAGACAGGGGGATTGAACACTGAAGCTTTCTTT
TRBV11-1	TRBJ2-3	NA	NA	CASSRSRSTDTQYF	TGTGCCAGCAGTCGGAGTCGGAGCACAGATACGCAGTATTTT
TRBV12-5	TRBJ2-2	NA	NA	CASGLGGANGELFF	TGTGCTAGTGGCCTAGGGGGAGCGAACGGGGAGCTGTTTTTT
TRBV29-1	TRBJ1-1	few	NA	CSVEGRGWDTEAFF	TGCAGCGTTGAAGGTAGGGGATGGGACACTGAAGCTTTCTTT
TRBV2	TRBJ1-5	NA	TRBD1	CASSKGQGHQPQHF	TGTGCCAGCAGTAAAGGACAGGGCCATCAGCCCCAGCATTTT
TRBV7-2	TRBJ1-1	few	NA	CASSLAVGTEAFF	TGTGCCAGCAGCTTGGCCGTTGGCACTGAAGCTTTCTTT
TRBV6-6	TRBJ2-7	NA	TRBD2	CASSSPGSGSSYEQYF	TGTGCCAGCAGTTCCCCGGGTAGCGGGAGCTCCTACGAGCAGTACTTC
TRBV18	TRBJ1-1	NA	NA	CASSPQPTGLGTEAFF	TGTGCCAGCTCACCCCAGCCGACAGGCCTGGGCACTGAAGCTTTCTTT
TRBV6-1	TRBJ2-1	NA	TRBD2	CASCKLAGGVNEQFF	TGTGCCAGTTGCAAATTGGCGGGAGGGGTCAATGAGCAGTTCTTC
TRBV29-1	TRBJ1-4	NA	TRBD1	CSAGQGPNEKLFF	TGCAGCGCCGGACAGGGGCCTAATGAAAAACTGTTTTTT
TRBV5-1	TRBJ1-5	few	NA	CASSMTGDSNQPQHF	TGCGCCAGCAGCATGACAGGAGATAGCAATCAGCCCCAGCATTTT
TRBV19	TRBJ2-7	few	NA	CASSPQSGGYEQYF	TGTGCCAGTAGTCCCCAAAGTGGGGGGTACGAGCAGTACTTC
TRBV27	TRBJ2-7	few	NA	CASSFGSGPHPIQVQYF	TGTGCCAGCAGTTTTGGTAGCGGCCCCCACCCGATTCAGGTGCAGTACTTC
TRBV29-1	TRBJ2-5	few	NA	CSVEDLEPQYF	TGCAGCGTTGAAGATCTAGAGCCCCAGTACTTC
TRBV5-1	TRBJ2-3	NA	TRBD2	CASSLRTSGGATDTQYF	TGCGCCAGCAGCTTACGTACTAGCGGGGGGGCCACAGATACGCAGTATTTT
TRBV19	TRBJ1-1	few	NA	CASSIVVKNTEAFF	TGTGCCAGTAGTATAGTAGTGAAGAACACTGAAGCTTTCTTT
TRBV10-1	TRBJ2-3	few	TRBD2	CASSGRLAGEDTQYF	TGCGCCAGCAGCGGTCGACTAGCGGGAGAAGATACGCAGTATTTT
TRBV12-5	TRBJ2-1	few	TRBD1	CASGRQGGGHEQFF	TGTGCTAGTGGTCGACAGGGTGGGGGACATGAGCAGTTCTTC
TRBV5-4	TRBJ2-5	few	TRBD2	CASSLGPGGVETQYF	TGTGCCAGCAGCTTGGGCCCGGGGGGAGTGGAGACCCAGTACTTC
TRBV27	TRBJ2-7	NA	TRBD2	CASSLKGLAGAPAYEQYF	TGTGCCAGCAGTCTAAAGGGACTAGCGGGAGCTCCTGCGTACGAGCAGTACTTC
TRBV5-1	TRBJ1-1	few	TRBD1	CASSLDRGAVAEAFF	TGCGCCAGCAGCTTGGACAGGGGTGCGGTGGCTGAAGCTTTCTTT
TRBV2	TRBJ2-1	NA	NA	CASSSVGRSYNEQFF	TGTGCCAGCAGTTCCGTTGGGAGGAGCTACAATGAGCAGTTCTTC
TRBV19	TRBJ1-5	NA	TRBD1	CASSITGTGGNQPQHF	TGTGCCAGTAGTATAACCGGGACAGGGGGCAATCAGCCCCAGCATTTT
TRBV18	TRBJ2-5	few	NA	CASSRDSKPETQYF	TGTGCCAGCTCCAGGGACTCCAAACCTGAGACCCAGTACTTC
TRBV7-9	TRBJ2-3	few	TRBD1	CASSLGDREVDTQYF	TGTGCCAGCAGCTTAGGGGACAGGGAGGTAGATACGCAGTATTTT
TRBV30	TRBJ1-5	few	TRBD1	CAWSLAGQNNQPQHF	TGTGCCTGGAGTTTGGCGGGACAGAATAATCAGCCCCAGCATTTT
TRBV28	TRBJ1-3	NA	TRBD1	CASRTPGQGSGNTIYF	TGTGCCAGCAGGACCCCGGGACAGGGATCTGGAAACACCATATATTTT
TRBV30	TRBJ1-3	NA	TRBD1	CAWGPDQGALSSGNTIYF	TGTGCCTGGGGCCCCGACCAGGGGGCCCTATCCTCTGGAAACACCATATATTTT